The subject of this entry is one TCR beta chain. Assay used: immunoSEQ multiplex PCR; TCRdb lists only in-frame clones, some missing. The profile shows over 100,000 clones, just over 90% of them singletons. The source of the sample is a study of OX40 agonist ivuxolimab in advanced cancers. At the level of the study: The study gave patients intravenous ivuxolimab at 0.01 to 10 mg/kg every 2 weeks.

The CDR3 totals 12 residues. Germline CDR1 is SGHNT and CDR2 is YYREEE (reference sequence). V lost 7 bases, J lost 6 bases, and 12 bases lay in between. This receptor was obtained from an adult with an advanced solid tumor such as melanoma, head and neck, liver or kidney cancer. The chain is built from TRBV5-4 and TRBJ2-3, with D unclear. This specimen was CD4+ or CD8+ T cells sorted from blood, taken in a trial of the OX40 agonist ivuxolimab. CDR3: CASHPSGDTQYF. CDR3 bases: TGTGCCAGCCACCCCTCTGGGGATACGCAGTATTTT. The complete variable domain, with remaining parts taken from reference TRBV5-4 and TRBJ2-3, reads ETGVTQSPTHLIKTRGQQVTLRCSSQSGHNTVSWYQQALGQGPQFIFQYYREEENGRGNFPPRFSGLQFPNYSSELNVNALELDDSALYLCASHPSGDTQYFGPGTRLTVL.